Below, 26 T cell receptor beta chains from the same sample are listed, as sequenced in a study of blood T cell repertoires in COVID-19. Some clones are missing from TCRdb's copy, which holds only in-frame ones; the method was immunoSEQ multiplex PCR. The sample lists about 29,000 clones; around 77% were seen once. The sequencing sample was made of peripheral blood. Receptor source: a woman aged 70-85 years with active or convalescent COVID-19.

This rearrangement joins TRBV27 to TRBJ2-3, with 10 bases that match TRBD2. CDR3 length equals 15 residues. The germline CDR1 and CDR2 sequences are MNHEY and SMNVEV (reference sequence). Trimming took 7 bases from V and 2 from J; bases not matched to a gene: 6. In DNA form, the CDR3 reads TGTGCCAGCAAAAGACTAGCGGGTCTCACAGATACGCAGTATTTT. It is translated as CASKRLAGLTDTQYF.

The V and J genes are TRBV28 and TRBJ1-1; TRBD1 aligns across 9 bases. The length of the CDR3 is 14 residues. With 5 bases clipped from V and 4 bases from J, the junction kept 5 bases outside the gene matches. Germline lookup yields CDR1 MDHEN and CDR2 SYDVKM. This CDR3 reads CASSLRTGATEAFF. CDR3 in DNA: TGTGCCAGCAGTCTACGGACAGGGGCCACTGAAGCTTTCTTT.

The chain recombines TRBV29-1 with TRBJ2-2; a weak D match, TRBD2 (6 bases). CDR1 and CDR2 (germline): SQVTM, ANQGSEA. Trimming took 4 bases from V and 3 from J, leaving 6 bases between them. The CDR3 totals 12 residues. The CDR3 sequence: CSVGGDTGELFF. CDR3 in DNA: TGCAGCGTTGGCGGGGACACCGGGGAGCTGTTTTTT.

The V gene is TRBV6-2 or TRBV6-3, the J gene TRBJ1-3; D not certain. The germline V gene has CDR1 MNHEY and CDR2 SVGEGT. This CDR3 comprises 16 residues. V lost 2 bases to trimming and J lost 0 bases, with 11 bases between them. The CDR3 region is CASSYVGAFSGNTIYF. In DNA form, the CDR3 reads TGTGCCAGCAGTTACGTGGGAGCCTTCTCTGGAAACACCATATATTTT.

This clone was observed once. This rearrangement joins TRBV5-1 to TRBJ1-2; 7 positions agree with TRBD1. Germline trimming cut 0 bases from V and 14 bases from J; bases unmatched to any gene: 10. Germline assignment: CDR1 SGHRS and CDR2 YFSETQ. This CDR3 contains 13 residues. CDR3 protein: CASSLETGSRSTF. The CDR3 nucleotides read TGCGCCAGCAGCTTGGAGACAGGGTCCCGCAGTACCTTC.

Only one count was recorded for this clone. This chain connects TRBV6-5 to TRBJ1-4; 8 nucleotides line up with TRBD1. After removal of 6 bases from V and 8 bases from J, the junction contained 8 bases not matched to a gene. Germline CDR1 and CDR2: MNHEY and SVGAGI. The CDR3 spans 14 residues. The CDR3 loop reads CASSRGQGGEKLFF. The CDR3 bases are TGTGCCAGCAGCCGCGGACAGGGTGGAGAAAAACTGTTTTTT.

The chain employs TRBV12-3 or TRBV12-4 and TRBJ2-5, with a weak D call TRBD1 (6 bases). Between the trimmed V and J ends, which lost 3 bases and 5 bases, there was a span of 10 bases. The length of the CDR3 is 13 residues. The DNA for the CDR3 is TGTGCCAGCAGTTTCGGACAGTCCGAGACCCAGTACTTC. Protein sequence: CASSFGQSETQYF.

V is TRBV29-1 and J is TRBJ2-7; weak D call: TRBD1 (6 bases). Germline values: CDR1 SQVTM, CDR2 ANQGSEA. The CDR3 is 13 residues long. V dropped 4 bases and J dropped 3 bases, with 13 bases sitting between them. In DNA form, the CDR3 reads TGCAGCGTTGGAACAGGGAAGAACTACGAGCAGTACTTC. Protein product: CSVGTGKNYEQYF.

V gene TRBV28 combines with J gene TRBJ2-4, with D maybe TRBD2 (6 bases). Germline-derived CDR1 and CDR2 are MDHEN and SYDVKM. Trimming removed 2 bases from V and 3 bases from J, with 11 bases in between. There are 15 residues in the CDR3. The DNA of the CDR3 is TGTGCCAGCAGTTTAGGGGGAGGAGTCAAAAACATTCAGTACTTC. Translating it yields CASSLGGGVKNIQYF.

V is TRBV30 and J is TRBJ2-2; 10 bases fit TRBD1. The CDR3 loop spans 15 amino acids. With V trimmed by 4 bases and J by 6 bases, 8 bases remained unmatched. Germline CDR1 GTSNPN, CDR2 SVGIG (reference sequence). The CDR3 nucleotides read TGTGCCTGGATGTACGGGACAGGGGCTTCCGGGGAGCTGTTTTTT. Its translation is CAWMYGTGASGELFF.

V is TRBV10-3 and J is TRBJ2-5; D is unclear. The CDR3 is made up of 13 amino acids. Germline loops: CDR1 ENHRY, CDR2 SYGVKD. V was cut by 6 bases and J by 0 bases, with 8 bases left in between. This CDR3 is CAIRGGYQETQYF. In DNA, the CDR3 is TGTGCCATCAGAGGCGGATACCAAGAGACCCAGTACTTC.

Only a few counts were recorded for this clone. This chain connects TRBV29-1 to TRBJ2-7, with TRBD2 identical over 8 bases. Germline assignment: CDR1 SQVTM and CDR2 ANQGSEA. The trim removed 8 bases at V and 2 bases at J, leaving 14 bases unmatched. The CDR3 extends over 15 amino acids. DNA for the CDR3: TGCAGCTGCATCGCAACTAGCGGCTCGACCTACGAGCAGTACTTC. Protein sequence: CSCIATSGSTYEQYF.

The rearrangement links TRBV7-2 to TRBJ1-1; D perhaps matches TRBD1 (5 bases). V was shortened by 3 bases and J by 5 bases, with 10 bases between the two germline ends. Germline assignment: CDR1 SGHTA and CDR2 FQGNSA. The CDR3 extends over 13 amino acids. This CDR3 reads CASSFAGRTEAFF. CDR3 DNA sequence: TGTGCCAGCAGCTTCGCAGGGCGTACTGAAGCTTTCTTT.

This clone was found a few times. This chain joins TRBV7-2 and TRBJ1-3; D uncertain. The V gene's germline CDR1 is SGHTA and CDR2 FQGNSA. Trimming stripped 3 bases from V and 0 bases from J, with 6 bases between. The CDR3 has 14 amino acids. CDR3 loop: CASSFGYSGNTIYF. CDR3 coding DNA: TGTGCCAGCAGCTTCGGGTACTCTGGAAACACCATATATTTT.

In this sample, this clone turned up once. The chain employs TRBV6-6 and TRBJ1-4; TRBD1 matches 9 bases. After removal of 4 bases from V and 6 bases from J, the junction contained 6 bases not matched to a gene. The CDR3 sequence is 15 residues long. Germline V gene sequence: CDR1 MNHNY, CDR2 SVGAGI (reference sequence). The CDR3 DNA follows: TGTGCCAGCAGTTCCAGGGGACAGGGCGATGAAAAACTGTTTTTT. Amino acids: CASSSRGQGDEKLFF.

This clone came up once. The rearrangement joins TRBV5-5 to TRBJ1-6, with 11 bases aligning to TRBD1. This CDR3 region has 14 residues. Germline V lookup: CDR1 SGHKS, CDR2 YYEKEE (reference sequence). The V gene end was trimmed by 3 bases and the J gene end by 8 bases; junction bases not matched to a gene: 1. The CDR3 DNA sequence: TGTGCCAGCAGCTGGGGACAGGGGGATTCACCCCTCCACTTT. It codes for CASSWGQGDSPLHF.

This clone occurred a few times. The chain uses TRBV7-2 and TRBJ2-1, with a possible D match to TRBD2 (6 bases). The ends were cut back, 5 bases at V and 2 bases at J, with 13 bases in the middle. Germline V gene sequence: CDR1 SGHTA, CDR2 FQGNSA. CDR3 length: 15 residues. CDR3 bases: TGTGCCAGCAGCCCGGCGAGGACTACCTACAATGAGCAGTTCTTC. It yields the protein CASSPARTTYNEQFF.

The chain links TRBV9 to TRBJ2-7; 10 bases map to TRBD1. V was clipped by 2 bases and J by 2 bases; unmatched bases: 7. This CDR3 comprises 16 residues. Germline V gene sequence: CDR1 SGDLS, CDR2 YYNGEE. The CDR3 sequence is CASSVGGTGVPYEQYF. The CDR3 nucleotides read TGTGCCAGCAGCGTCGGCGGGACAGGGGTACCCTACGAGCAGTACTTC.

This clone was seen only once. The chain is built from TRBV10-1 and TRBJ2-5; D is perhaps TRBD1 (6 bases). Looked up from germline, CDR1 is WNHNN and CDR2 is SYGVQD (reference sequence). This CDR3 is 14 amino acids long. The germline V and J ends were trimmed by 8 bases and 2 bases, with 15 bases remaining between them. Written as DNA, the CDR3 is TGCGCCAGCCCAGGACCGGGACATCAAGAGACCCAGTACTTC. It yields the protein CASPGPGHQETQYF.

V usage is TRBV4-3 and J usage is TRBJ1-2; D is unresolved. The CDR3 covers 16 residues. Germline CDR1 reads LGHNA; CDR2 reads YSLEER. V dropped 0 bases and J dropped 4 bases, with 15 bases sitting between them. The CDR3 spells CASSQDRRSPFYGYTF. The DNA of the CDR3 is TGCGCCAGCAGCCAAGATAGGCGGTCCCCTTTCTATGGCTACACCTTC.

In its sample, this clone was seen once. The gene calls are TRBV5-1 and TRBJ2-7, with 8 bases aligning to TRBD1. This CDR3 spans 15 amino acids. Germline V lookup: CDR1 SGHRS, CDR2 YFSETQ. J gave up 7 bases and V 4 bases, and 13 bases lay outside the gene matches. The CDR3 coding sequence is TGCGCCAGCAGCACGTTGGGGCAGGGGGCGCGGGAGCAGTACTTC. Translation gives CASSTLGQGAREQYF.

This chain uses TRBV7-8 with TRBJ2-7, with TRBD2 matching over 8 bases. The V gene's germline CDR1 is SGHVS and CDR2 FQNEAQ. This CDR3 is 15 amino acids long. V dropped 1 base and J dropped 3; count of bases not matched to a gene: 5. The chain's CDR3 is CASSLVNAGGYEQYF. DNA for the CDR3: TGTGCCAGCAGCTTAGTAAATGCGGGAGGCTACGAGCAGTACTTC.

The chain carries TRBV6-5 and TRBJ2-7; D gene uncertain. CDR3 length: 12 residues. Between the trimmed V and J ends, which lost 5 bases and 3 bases, there was a span of 8 bases. Germline V gene lookup returns CDR1 MNHEY and CDR2 SVGAGI. The CDR3 loop reads CASSRYYYEQYF. CDR3 in DNA: TGTGCCAGCAGTAGGTACTACTACGAGCAGTACTTC.

The genes are TRBV15 and TRBJ1-4; tentative D call: TRBD1 (5 bases). The CDR3 runs 13 residues. Trimming pared 1 base from V and 5 bases from J, leaving 5 bases between. Germline V gene sequence: CDR1 LNHNV, CDR2 YYDKDF (reference sequence). Here the CDR3 reads CATSRGTNEKLFF. The CDR3 nucleotides read TGTGCCACCAGCAGAGGGACAAATGAAAAACTGTTTTTT.

This clone was counted once. V gene TRBV6-6 combines with J gene TRBJ1-5; 8 nucleotides agree with TRBD1. CDR3 size: 14 residues. Germline V CDR1 and CDR2: MNHNY, SVGAGI (reference sequence). The ends lost 4 bases at V and 5 bases at J; junction bases unmatched: 4. The CDR3 coding sequence is TGTGCCAGCAGTTCGACAGGGGTAGATCAGCCCCAGCATTTT. Amino acid sequence: CASSSTGVDQPQHF.

The chain joins TRBV27 to TRBJ1-1; the D gene is possibly TRBD1 (6 bases). This CDR3 is built from 13 residues. Germline-derived CDR1 and CDR2 are MNHEY and SMNVEV (reference sequence). V gave up 5 bases and J gave up 5 bases, with 12 bases separating them. CDR3 in amino acids: CASSKQGTTEAFF. DNA of the CDR3: TGTGCCAGCAGTAAACAGGGAACAACTGAAGCTTTCTTT.